This is a list of T cell receptor beta chains from one sample in a study of blood T cell repertoires in COVID-19. Profiled with immunoSEQ multiplex PCR; TCRdb holds only in-frame clones, not every one. The sample lists about 180,000 clones; about 90% were seen once. Sequenced: peripheral blood. These receptors originate from a man aged 65 to 85 with active or convalescent COVID-19. The CDR3 runs from the conserved cysteine through the conserved F or W. D genes are given only for firm matches. A clone size is listed for some rows: how often the clone was seen (once, few, many), or a class if it is expanded.

TRBJ1-1,TRBV5-6,15,-,-,TGTGCCAGCAGCCGGCGGGGGGTGCTGAACACTGAAGCTTTCTTT,CASSRRGVLNTEAFF
TRBJ1-1,TRBV19,13,once,-,TGTGCCAGTAGTATACAGAAGAACACTGAAGCTTTCTTT,CASSIQKNTEAFF
TRBJ2-1,TRBV5-4,16,-,-,TGTGCCAGCAGCTGGCGGCCCACCGGCTCCTACAATGAGCAGTTCTTC,CASSWRPTGSYNEQFF
TRBJ1-2,TRBV6-4,12,-,-,TGTGCCAGCAGTGCGACAGGCTATGGCTACACCTTC,CASSATGYGYTF
TRBJ2-3,TRBV6-2/TRBV6-3,14,-,TRBD2,TGTGCCAGCAGTGTTAGCGGGGGTACAGATACGCAGTATTTT,CASSVSGGTDTQYF
TRBJ2-1,TRBV9,15,-,TRBD1,TGTGCCAGCAGCGCACACAGGGGCCCCTACAATGAGCAGTTCTTC,CASSAHRGPYNEQFF
TRBJ2-5,TRBV5-1,14,few,TRBD1,TGCGCCAGCAGCTTGGACAGGGGGCAAGAGACCCAGTACTTC,CASSLDRGQETQYF
TRBJ1-1,TRBV19,13,-,-,TGTGCCAGTACCAAGGACAGGAACACTGAAGCTTTCTTT,CASTKDRNTEAFF
TRBJ2-7,TRBV29-1,15,-,TRBD2,TGCAGCGCGCAAATGGGACTAGCGGGCCCCTACGAGCAGTACTTC,CSAQMGLAGPYEQYF
TRBJ1-3,TRBV7-9,12,-,-,TGTGCCAGCAGCTTACATGGAAACACCATATATTTT,CASSLHGNTIYF
TRBJ1-5,TRBV19,14,-,TRBD1,TGTGCCAGCGACAGGGGATATAGCAATCAGCCCCAGCATTTT,CASDRGYSNQPQHF
TRBJ1-2,TRBV5-1,18,few,TRBD1,TGCGCCAGCAGCTTGGCGGGAACACAGGGGGCGCTGAACTATGGCTACACCTTC,CASSLAGTQGALNYGYTF
TRBJ1-3,TRBV21-1,14,-,-,TGTGCCAGCAGCACCCCGGGGAAGGGAAACACCATATATTTT,CASSTPGKGNTIYF
TRBJ1-4,TRBV5-1,14,-,-,TGCGCCAGCAGCTCCTCGAGGGTCAATGAAAAACTGTTTTTT,CASSSSRVNEKLFF
TRBJ1-4,TRBV29-1,14,once,-,TGCAGCGTTGAAGAATTAGGGGGTAATGAAAAACTGTTTTTT,CSVEELGGNEKLFF
TRBJ2-2,TRBV5-5,16,-,-,TGTGCCAGCAGCTTGGCAGTGACAGGGAACACCGGGGAGCTGTTTTTT,CASSLAVTGNTGELFF
TRBJ1-6,TRBV11-2,14,-,-,TGTGCCAGCAGCCGGGGACACCAGAATTCACCCCTCCACTTT,CASSRGHQNSPLHF
TRBJ2-7,TRBV7-9,17,-,-,TGTGCCAGCAGCTTAGAGATGGGGGCGGGTAGCTCCTACGAGCAGTACTTC,CASSLEMGAGSSYEQYF
TRBJ2-7,TRBV5-1,14,-,-,TGCGCCAGCGGACCTACGACGTGGGGGGAAGAGCAGTACTTC,CASGPTTWGEEQYF
TRBJ2-7,TRBV6-2/TRBV6-3,17,-,TRBD2,TGTGCCAGCAGCCAGGCGCTGACTAGCGGTAGCTCCTACGAGCAGTACTTC,CASSQALTSGSSYEQYF
TRBJ1-2,TRBV5-1,14,-,TRBD1,TGCGCCACCTCAGGAGGGGGACAGGATTATGGCTACACCTTC,CATSGGGQDYGYTF
TRBJ2-2,TRBV18,14,-,-,TGTGCCAGCTCACCCGGGGTGCGGACCGGGGAGCTGTTTTTT,CASSPGVRTGELFF
TRBJ1-5,TRBV6-5,15,few,TRBD1,TGTGCCAGCAGTTACGGGCAGGGGGCTAATCAGCCCCAGCATTTT,CASSYGQGANQPQHF
TRBJ1-3,TRBV9,18,-,-,TGTGCCAGCAGCGTAGGGATGGGAGGCAAAAGCTCTGGAAACACCATATATTTT,CASSVGMGGKSSGNTIYF
TRBJ1-2,TRBV12-3/TRBV12-4,12,-,TRBD1,TGTGCCAGCAGTGTCGAGGGGGCCGGATTCACCTTC,CASSVEGAGFTF
TRBJ2-7,TRBV4-3,14,few,-,TGCGCCAGCAGCCCTGGACAAAGGGACTACGAGCAGTACTTC,CASSPGQRDYEQYF
TRBJ1-2,TRBV25-1,14,-,TRBD1,TGTGCCAGCAGTGCCTATGACAGGGAGAATGGCTACACCTTC,CASSAYDRENGYTF
TRBJ1-3,TRBV6-5,16,-,-,TGTGCCAGCAGTTCGGGAGGCCTTCTCTCTGGAAACACCATATATTTT,CASSSGGLLSGNTIYF
TRBJ2-1,TRBV19,15,-,-,TGTGCCAGTAGGCGGGGGTCAGGGGACTACAATGAGCAGTTCTTC,CASRRGSGDYNEQFF
TRBJ1-4,TRBV5-1,16,-,TRBD1,TGCGCCAGCAGCTTGGGGCCAGGGGGATCTAATGAAAAACTGTTTTTT,CASSLGPGGSNEKLFF
TRBJ1-4,TRBV7-2,15,few,TRBD1,TGTGCCAGCAGCTCCCGGACAGGGATGAATGAAAAACTGTTTTTT,CASSSRTGMNEKLFF
TRBJ1-5,TRBV27,17,few,-,TGTGCCAGCAGTTTTGGCGGTACAGAGGGATTTAATCAGCCCCAGCATTTT,CASSFGGTEGFNQPQHF
TRBJ1-4,TRBV5-4,14,-,-,TGTGCCAGCAGCTTGTACGGGATTAATGAAAAACTGTTTTTT,CASSLYGINEKLFF
TRBJ2-7,TRBV28,12,-,-,TGTGCCAGCAGTTTAACGGTCTACGAGCAGTACTTC,CASSLTVYEQYF
TRBJ1-5,TRBV7-2,14,-,-,TGTGCCAGCAGCTTACAGGCTCTCAATCAGCCCCAGCATTTT,CASSLQALNQPQHF
TRBJ2-7,TRBV5-4,14,-,-,TGTGCCAGCAGCTTTGAGGGAGAGGGTTGGGAGCAGTACTTC,CASSFEGEGWEQYF
TRBJ1-2,TRBV6-2/TRBV6-3,16,-,-,TGTGCCAGCAACCCCCCTACGGAGGGATTGAACTATGGCTACACCTTC,CASNPPTEGLNYGYTF
TRBJ2-2,TRBV9,17,-,-,TGTGCCAGCAGCGTAGTCCCCTACAGGGTGGATACCGGGGAGCTGTTTTTT,CASSVVPYRVDTGELFF
TRBJ2-2,TRBV7-9,15,-,-,TGTGCCAGCAGCTTAGGGACAGACTACACCGGGGAGCTGTTTTTT,CASSLGTDYTGELFF
TRBJ2-3,TRBV20-1,13,-,-,TGCAGTGCTAGTCCTAGCGGCACAGATACGCAGTATTTT,CSASPSGTDTQYF
TRBJ2-3,TRBV5-1,16,-,TRBD2,TGCGCCAGCAGCATTAGCGGGGGGCGGCGCACAGATACGCAGTATTTT,CASSISGGRRTDTQYF
TRBJ1-2,TRBV6-6,14,-,-,TGTGCCAGCAGTCCCGCGCGGGGGTACTATGGCTACACCTTC,CASSPARGYYGYTF
TRBJ2-1,TRBV6-4,17,-,TRBD1,TGTGCCAGCAGTGACGGGGGACAGAGGAGCTCCTACAATGAGCAGTTCTTC,CASSDGGQRSSYNEQFF
TRBJ2-7,TRBV9,15,once,-,TGTGCCAGCAGCGTAGAGGGGACTTCCTCCTACGAGCAGTACTTC,CASSVEGTSSYEQYF
TRBJ1-2,TRBV4-1,16,-,TRBD1,TGCGCCAGCAGCCAAGGAGGGACAGGGGTCGGCTATGGCTACACCTTC,CASSQGGTGVGYGYTF
TRBJ1-2,TRBV29-1,17,-,TRBD1,TGCAGCGTTGAAGATTTCGGAGGACAGGGCGGATTCTATGGCTACACCTTC,CSVEDFGGQGGFYGYTF
TRBJ2-1,TRBV29-1,13,once,-,TGCAGCGGAGGGGACACTTACTACAATGAGCAGTTCTTC,CSGGDTYYNEQFF
TRBJ1-1,TRBV12-5,16,-,-,TGTGCTAGTGGTTCACCACCAGACAGGCTAAACACTGAAGCTTTCTTT,CASGSPPDRLNTEAFF
TRBJ1-2,TRBV29-1,12,-,TRBD1,TGCAGCGTTGAGACAGGGCGTCGTGGCTACACCTTC,CSVETGRRGYTF
TRBJ2-1,TRBV5-1,15,-,TRBD1,TGCGCCAGCAGCCAGGGCGGACAGGGGAGCGATGAGCAGTTCTTC,CASSQGGQGSDEQFF
TRBJ2-7,TRBV10-2,14,-,TRBD2,TGCGCCAGCAGCGTCTCCGGGAGGCAGGGCGAGCAGTACTTC,CASSVSGRQGEQYF
TRBJ1-1,TRBV29-1,11,-,-,TGCAGCGCCCGAGAACGGGCTGAAGCTTTCTTT,CSARERAEAFF